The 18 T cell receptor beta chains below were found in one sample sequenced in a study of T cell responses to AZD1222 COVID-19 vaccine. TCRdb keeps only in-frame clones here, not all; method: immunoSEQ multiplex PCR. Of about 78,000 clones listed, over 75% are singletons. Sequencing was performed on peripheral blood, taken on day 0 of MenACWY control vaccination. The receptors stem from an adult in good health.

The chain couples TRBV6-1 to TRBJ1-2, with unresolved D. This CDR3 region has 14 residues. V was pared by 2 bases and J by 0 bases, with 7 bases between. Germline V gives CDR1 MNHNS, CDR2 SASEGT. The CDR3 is CASSEFGANYGYTF. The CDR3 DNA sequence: TGTGCCAGCAGTGAATTCGGGGCTAACTATGGCTACACCTTC.

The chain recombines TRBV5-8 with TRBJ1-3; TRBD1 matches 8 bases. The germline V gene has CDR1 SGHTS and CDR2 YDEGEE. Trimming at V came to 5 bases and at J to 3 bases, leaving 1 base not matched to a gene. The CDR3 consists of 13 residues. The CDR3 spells CASRDRGGNTIYF. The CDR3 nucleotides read TGTGCCAGCAGAGACAGGGGTGGAAACACCATATATTTT. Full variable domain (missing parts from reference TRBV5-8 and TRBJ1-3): EAGVTQSPTHLIKTRGQQATLRCSPISGHTSVYWYQQALGLGLQFLLWYDEGEERNRGNFPPRFSGRQFPNYSSELNVNALELEDSALYLCASRDRGGNTIYFGEGSWLTVV.

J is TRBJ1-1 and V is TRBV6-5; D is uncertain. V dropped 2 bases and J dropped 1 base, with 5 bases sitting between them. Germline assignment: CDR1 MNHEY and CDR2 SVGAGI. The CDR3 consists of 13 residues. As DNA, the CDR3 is TGTGCCAGCAGTTACGCGTGGAACACTGAAGCTTTCTTT. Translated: CASSYAWNTEAFF.

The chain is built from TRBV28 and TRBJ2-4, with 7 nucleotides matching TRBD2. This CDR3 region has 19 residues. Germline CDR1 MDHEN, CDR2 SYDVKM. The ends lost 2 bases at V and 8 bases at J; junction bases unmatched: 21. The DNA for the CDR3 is TGTGCCAGCAGTTTAGCGGGTTTGGGGGTAGGGGACTATGTCTACATTCAGTACTTC. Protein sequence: CASSLAGLGVGDYVYIQYF. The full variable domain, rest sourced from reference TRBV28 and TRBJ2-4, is DVKVTQSSRYLVKRTGEKVFLECVQDMDHENMFWYRQDPGLGLRLIYFSYDVKMKEKGDIPEGYSVSREKKERFSLILESASTNQTSMYLCASSLAGLGVGDYVYIQYFGAGTRLSVL.

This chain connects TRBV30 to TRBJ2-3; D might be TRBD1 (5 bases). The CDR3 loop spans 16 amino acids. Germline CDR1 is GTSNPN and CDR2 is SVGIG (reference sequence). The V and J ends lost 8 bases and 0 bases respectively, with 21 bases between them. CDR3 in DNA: TGTGCCAGAGGACACACATCTTTATCTAGCACAGATACGCAGTATTTT. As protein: CARGHTSLSSTDTQYF.

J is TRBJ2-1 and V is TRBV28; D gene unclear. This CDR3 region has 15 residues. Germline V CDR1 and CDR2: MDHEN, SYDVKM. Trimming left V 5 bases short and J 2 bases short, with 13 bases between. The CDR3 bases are TGTGCCAGCAGTATTACGAGTTCCCCCTACAATGAGCAGTTCTTC. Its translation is CASSITSSPYNEQFF.

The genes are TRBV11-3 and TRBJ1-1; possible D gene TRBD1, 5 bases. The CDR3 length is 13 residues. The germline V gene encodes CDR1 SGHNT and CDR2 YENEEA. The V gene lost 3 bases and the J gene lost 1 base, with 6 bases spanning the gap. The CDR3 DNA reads TGTGCCAGCAGCTTCCAGGGGAACACTGAAGCTTTCTTT. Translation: CASSFQGNTEAFF.

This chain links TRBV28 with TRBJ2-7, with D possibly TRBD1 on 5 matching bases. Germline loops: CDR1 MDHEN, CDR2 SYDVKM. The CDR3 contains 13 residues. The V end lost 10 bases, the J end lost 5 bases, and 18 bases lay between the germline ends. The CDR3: CAITGPRLNEQYF. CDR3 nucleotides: TGTGCCATCACAGGTCCGAGGCTAAACGAGCAGTACTTC. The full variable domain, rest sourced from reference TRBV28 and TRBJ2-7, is DVKVTQSSRYLVKRTGEKVFLECVQDMDHENMFWYRQDPGLGLRLIYFSYDVKMKEKGDIPEGYSVSREKKERFSLILESASTNQTSMYLCAITGPRLNEQYFGPGTRLTVT.

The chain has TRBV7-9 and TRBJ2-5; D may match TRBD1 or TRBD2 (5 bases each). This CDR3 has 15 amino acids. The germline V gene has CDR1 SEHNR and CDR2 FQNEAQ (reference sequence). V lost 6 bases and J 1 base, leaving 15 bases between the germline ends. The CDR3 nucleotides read TGTGCCAGCAGACCCCCCGGGGACCCCCAAGAGACCCAGTACTTC. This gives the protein CASRPPGDPQETQYF.

The CDR3 loop is CATSGPPGQGVNTIYF. The CDR3 DNA sequence: TGTGCCACCAGTGGTCCCCCGGGACAGGGTGTTAACACCATATATTTT. The rearrangement joins TRBV24-1 to TRBJ1-3; 9 nucleotides agree with TRBD1. The length of the CDR3 is 16 residues. V was pared by 5 bases and J by 7 bases, with 11 bases of the junction left unmatched. Germline assignment: CDR1 KGHDR and CDR2 SFDVKD.

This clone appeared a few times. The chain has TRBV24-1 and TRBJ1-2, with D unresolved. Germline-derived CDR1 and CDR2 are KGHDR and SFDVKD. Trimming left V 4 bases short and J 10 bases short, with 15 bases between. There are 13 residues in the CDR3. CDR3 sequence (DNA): TGTGCCACCAGTGACTCCCACGCGCTTGACTACACCTTC. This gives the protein CATSDSHALDYTF.

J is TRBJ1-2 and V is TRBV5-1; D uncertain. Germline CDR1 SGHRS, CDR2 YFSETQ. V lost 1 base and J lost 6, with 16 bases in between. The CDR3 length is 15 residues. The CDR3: CASSLRLEDLHGYTF. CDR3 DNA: TGCGCCAGCAGCTTGCGACTGGAGGATCTACATGGCTACACCTTC.

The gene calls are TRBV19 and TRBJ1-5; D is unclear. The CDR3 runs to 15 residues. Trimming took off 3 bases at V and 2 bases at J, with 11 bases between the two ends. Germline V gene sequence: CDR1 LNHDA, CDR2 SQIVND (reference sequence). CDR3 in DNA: TGTGCCAGTAGTATTATAGGTTCGGGCAATCAGCCCCAGCATTTT. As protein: CASSIIGSGNQPQHF.

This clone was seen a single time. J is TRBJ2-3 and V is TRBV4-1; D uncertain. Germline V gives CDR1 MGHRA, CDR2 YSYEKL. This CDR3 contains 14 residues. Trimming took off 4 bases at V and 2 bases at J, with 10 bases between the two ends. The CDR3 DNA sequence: TGCGCCAGCAGCCTCAGCAGCTTCACAGATACGCAGTATTTT. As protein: CASSLSSFTDTQYF.

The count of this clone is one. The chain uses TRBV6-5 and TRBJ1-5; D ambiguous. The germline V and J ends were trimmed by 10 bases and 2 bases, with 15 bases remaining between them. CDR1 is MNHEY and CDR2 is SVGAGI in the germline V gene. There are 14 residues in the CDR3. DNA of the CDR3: TGTGCCATTCAGAGCGAAAGGGGCAATCAGCCCCAGCATTTT. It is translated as CAIQSERGNQPQHF.

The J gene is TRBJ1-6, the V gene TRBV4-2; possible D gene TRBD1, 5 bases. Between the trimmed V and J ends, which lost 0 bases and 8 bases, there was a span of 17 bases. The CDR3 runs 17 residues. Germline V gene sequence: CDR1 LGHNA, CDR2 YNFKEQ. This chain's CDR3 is CASSQDPPQGKHSPLHF. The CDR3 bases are TGTGCCAGCAGCCAAGATCCGCCGCAGGGCAAGCATTCACCCCTCCACTTT.

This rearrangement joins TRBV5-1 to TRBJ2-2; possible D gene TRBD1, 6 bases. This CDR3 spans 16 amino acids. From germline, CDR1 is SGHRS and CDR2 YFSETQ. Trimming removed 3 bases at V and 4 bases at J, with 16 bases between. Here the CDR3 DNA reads TGCGCCAGCAGCTCAAGGGGGTTAATGCTCACCGGGGAGCTGTTTTTT. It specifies CASSSRGLMLTGELFF.

CDR3 region: CASSLLAVDLPTGELFF. As DNA, the CDR3 is TGTGCCAGCAGCTTATTGGCGGTGGACCTTCCCACCGGGGAGCTGTTTTTT. This chain joins TRBV7-9 and TRBJ2-2, with D hard to call. V shed 2 bases and J shed 4 bases, with 17 bases lying between them. Germline V gives CDR1 SEHNR, CDR2 FQNEAQ (reference sequence). This CDR3 has 17 residues.